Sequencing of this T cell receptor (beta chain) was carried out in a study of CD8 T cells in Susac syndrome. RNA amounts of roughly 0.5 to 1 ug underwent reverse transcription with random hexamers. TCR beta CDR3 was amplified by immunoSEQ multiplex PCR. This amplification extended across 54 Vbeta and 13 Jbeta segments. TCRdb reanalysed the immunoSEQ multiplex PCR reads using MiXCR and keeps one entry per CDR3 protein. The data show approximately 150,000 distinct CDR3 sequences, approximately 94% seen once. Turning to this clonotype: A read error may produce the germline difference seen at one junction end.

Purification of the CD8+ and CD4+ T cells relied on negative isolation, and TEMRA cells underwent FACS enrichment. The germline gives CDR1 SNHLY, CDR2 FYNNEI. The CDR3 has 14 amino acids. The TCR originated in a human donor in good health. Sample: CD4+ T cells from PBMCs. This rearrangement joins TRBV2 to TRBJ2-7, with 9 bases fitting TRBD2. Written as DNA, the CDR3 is TGTGCCAGCCGTGAGGAGGCGGGAGGGTTCGAGCAGTACTTC. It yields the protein CASREEAGGFEQYF.